The 17 T cell receptor beta chains given below trace back to one sample, sequenced in a study of cytomegalovirus exposure and HLA in healthy donors (dated by TCRdb to about 2017). The library was obtained by the immunoSEQ multiplex PCR assay. For the multiplex PCR, a mixture combining 60 forward primers for TCR Vbeta segments and 13 reverse primers for TCR Jbeta segments was used. TCRdb provides this immuneACCESS table in a form limited to in-frame rearrangements. Some clones are lacking; in checked studies, under half of them reflect an unresolved V gene, and why the rest are absent is not known. Here the sample has about 86,000 clones; roughly 80% occur a single time. The ten largest account for about 15% of the sample. Source material: PBMCs. The source is a woman aged 40 to 50 in good health and CMV-seropositive.

The chain combines TRBV6-1 with TRBJ1-1; D not certain. This CDR3 spans 14 amino acids. Germline assignment: CDR1 MNHNS and CDR2 SASEGT. V lost 2 bases and J lost 1, with 8 bases in between. CDR3 protein: CASSEYKRNTEAFF. The CDR3 nucleotides are TGTGCCAGCAGTGAATATAAGAGGAACACTGAAGCTTTCTTT.

V is TRBV27 and J is TRBJ1-1, with unresolved D. The CDR3 covers 13 residues. V lost 5 bases to trimming and J lost 12 bases, with 19 bases between them. CDR1 is MNHEY and CDR2 is SMNVEV in the germline V gene (reference sequence). The CDR3: CASSPASAVWSFF. CDR3 DNA: TGTGCCAGCAGTCCCGCCTCTGCGGTCTGGTCTTTCTTT.

The chain joins TRBV28 to TRBJ1-5; D is unresolved. The germline CDR1 and CDR2 sequences are MDHEN and SYDVKM. The V end was cut by 8 bases, the J end by 16 bases, with 21 bases between. The CDR3 loop spans 12 amino acids. The CDR3 protein is CASRGEGVRGHF. CDR3 nucleotides: TGTGCCAGCCGCGGAGAGGGTGTCCGAGGACATTTT.

The chain employs TRBV7-9 and TRBJ1-3; 7 positions match TRBD1. The CDR3 contains 16 residues. Germline V gene lookup returns CDR1 SEHNR and CDR2 FQNEAQ (reference sequence). V was clipped by 0 bases and J by 2 bases; unmatched bases: 4. The CDR3 bases are TGTGCCAGCAGCTTAGCAGACAGGGCCACTGGAAACACCATATATTTT. Protein: CASSLADRATGNTIYF.

The chain employs TRBV5-1 and TRBJ2-7; TRBD1 is a possible D gene (5 bases). This CDR3 has 13 amino acids. The germline V gene encodes CDR1 SGHRS and CDR2 YFSETQ. V was shortened by 3 bases and J by 5 bases, with 12 bases between the two germline ends. The CDR3 loop reads CASSYDSSNEQYF. DNA of the CDR3: TGCGCCAGCAGCTACGACAGTTCCAACGAGCAGTACTTC.

V is TRBV5-4 and J is TRBJ2-4; 8 bases are a match to TRBD2. V lost 8 bases and J lost 2; bases outside the gene matches: 9. CDR1 is SGHNT and CDR2 is YYREEE in the germline V gene (reference sequence). CDR3 length: 15 residues. CDR3 coding DNA: TGTGCCAGTCCGGGGGGGTCCGGTTCCAAAAACATTCAGTACTTC. This translates into CASPGGSGSKNIQYF.

The chain uses TRBV6-1 and TRBJ2-1, with 11 bases fitting TRBD1. V lost 4 bases and J lost 8; bases outside the gene matches: 7. CDR3 length: 15 amino acids. Germline lookup yields CDR1 MNHNS and CDR2 SASEGT. CDR3 nucleotides: TGTGCCAGCAGTGTCCCGGGACAGGGGGTTCATGAGCAGTTCTTC. This encodes CASSVPGQGVHEQFF.

The V call is TRBV7-2, the J call TRBJ1-2; 7 nucleotides align to TRBD1. Germline V CDR1 and CDR2: SGHTA, FQGNSA. V shed 4 bases and J 6 bases; nucleotides not matched to a gene: 8. This CDR3 contains 14 residues. The CDR3 DNA is TGTGCCAGCAGCTCACAGGGGCTCCCTGATGGCTACACCTTC. Protein: CASSSQGLPDGYTF.

V is TRBV27 and J is TRBJ2-7; 8 bases map to TRBD1. J gave up 2 bases and V 8 bases, and 8 bases lay outside the gene matches. The CDR3 covers 14 residues. Germline CDR1 MNHEY, CDR2 SMNVEV (reference sequence). The CDR3 sequence: CASRLGTGTYEQYF. CDR3 coding DNA: TGTGCCAGCCGTCTCGGGACAGGCACCTACGAGCAGTACTTC.

The chain links TRBV5-1 to TRBJ2-3, with TRBD2 identical over 9 bases. The CDR3 length is 14 residues. The junction had 5 bases not matched to a gene; V was cut back by 4 bases and J by 5 bases. Germline-derived CDR1 and CDR2 are SGHRS and YFSETQ. This chain's CDR3 is CASSGGGAGDTQYF. CDR3 nucleotides: TGCGCCAGCAGCGGCGGGGGGGCGGGAGATACGCAGTATTTT.

The genes are TRBV15 and TRBJ2-7, with TRBD2 as a possible D gene (5 bases). Germline CDR1 reads LNHNV; CDR2 reads YYDKDF (reference sequence). CDR3 size: 12 residues. Trimming removed 5 bases from V and 6 bases from J, with 11 bases in between. The CDR3 is CATSFQEGEQYF. CDR3 coding DNA: TGTGCCACCAGCTTCCAAGAGGGCGAGCAGTACTTC.

V gene TRBV30 combines with J gene TRBJ1-4; D gene unclear. Between the trimmed V and J ends, which lost 5 bases and 8 bases, there was a span of 15 bases. The CDR3 runs to 13 residues. Germline-derived CDR1 and CDR2 are GTSNPN and SVGIG (reference sequence). CDR3 nucleotide sequence: TGTGCCTGGGAAAGGGAGAAGTCGGAAAAACTGTTTTTT. This codes for CAWEREKSEKLFF.

The chain has TRBV28 and TRBJ1-4; perhaps TRBD1 as D (5 bases). The CDR3 consists of 17 residues. CDR1 and CDR2 from the germline V gene are MDHEN and SYDVKM. The V gene lost 3 bases and the J gene lost 7 bases, with 21 bases spanning the gap. CDR3 loop: CASSFSGAYGLGEKLFF. The CDR3 DNA sequence: TGTGCCAGCAGTTTCAGTGGGGCTTACGGGTTAGGTGAAAAACTGTTTTTT.

The J gene is TRBJ2-5, the V gene TRBV5-4; 10 positions match TRBD1. The V gene end was trimmed by 2 bases and the J gene end by 6 bases; junction bases not matched to a gene: 7. CDR3 length equals 15 residues. CDR1 and CDR2 (germline): SGHNT, YYREEE (reference sequence). For the CDR3, the DNA is TGTGCCAGCAGCTTCTCCGGGACAGGGGCCAAGACCCAGTACTTC. Its translation is CASSFSGTGAKTQYF.

V and J are TRBV27 and TRBJ1-5, with D uncertain. V was pared by 5 bases and J by 0 bases, with 14 bases between. CDR1 and CDR2 from the germline V gene are MNHEY and SMNVEV (reference sequence). The length of the CDR3 is 16 residues. The DNA for the CDR3 is TGTGCCAGCAGTCTACGTGTATCCAATAGCAATCAGCCCCAGCATTTT. Amino acid sequence: CASSLRVSNSNQPQHF.

The V gene is TRBV13, the J gene TRBJ2-7, with 8 positions matching TRBD2. The CDR3 loop spans 16 amino acids. With V trimmed by 2 bases and J by 5 bases, 11 bases remained unmatched. Per the germline V gene, CDR1 is PRHDT and CDR2 is FYEKMQ (reference sequence). The CDR3 coding sequence is TGTGCCAGCAGCTTATGGGGTAGCGGGGACCTCAACGAGCAGTACTTC. Translating gives CASSLWGSGDLNEQYF.

J is TRBJ2-7 and V is TRBV27; TRBD1 agrees at 7 bases. After removal of 5 bases from V and 2 bases from J, the junction contained 6 bases not matched to a gene. The CDR3 totals 14 residues. Germline V gene sequence: CDR1 MNHEY, CDR2 SMNVEV (reference sequence). CDR3 in amino acids: CASSTGDGAYEQYF. The CDR3 region has the DNA TGTGCCAGCAGTACAGGGGACGGGGCCTACGAGCAGTACTTC.